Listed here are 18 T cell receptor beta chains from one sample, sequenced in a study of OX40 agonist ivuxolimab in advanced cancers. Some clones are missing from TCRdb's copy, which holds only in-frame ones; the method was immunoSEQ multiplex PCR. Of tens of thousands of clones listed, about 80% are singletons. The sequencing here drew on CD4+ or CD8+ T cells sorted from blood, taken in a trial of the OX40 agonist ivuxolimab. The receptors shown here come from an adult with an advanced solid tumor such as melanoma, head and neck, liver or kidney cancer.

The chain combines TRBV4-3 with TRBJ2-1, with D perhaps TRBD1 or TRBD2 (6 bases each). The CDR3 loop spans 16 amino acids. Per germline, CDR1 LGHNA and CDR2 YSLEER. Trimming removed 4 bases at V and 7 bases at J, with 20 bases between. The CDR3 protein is CASSRGGTLIGNEQFF. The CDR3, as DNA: TGCGCCAGCAGCCGAGGAGGGACACTTATAGGGAATGAGCAGTTCTTC.

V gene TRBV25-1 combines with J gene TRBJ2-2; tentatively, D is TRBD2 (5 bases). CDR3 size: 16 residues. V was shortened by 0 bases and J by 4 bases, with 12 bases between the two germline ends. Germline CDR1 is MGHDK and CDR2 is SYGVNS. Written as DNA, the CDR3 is TGTGCCAGCAGTGAATACGCGGACTGGCCCACCGGGGAGCTGTTTTTT. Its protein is CASSEYADWPTGELFF.

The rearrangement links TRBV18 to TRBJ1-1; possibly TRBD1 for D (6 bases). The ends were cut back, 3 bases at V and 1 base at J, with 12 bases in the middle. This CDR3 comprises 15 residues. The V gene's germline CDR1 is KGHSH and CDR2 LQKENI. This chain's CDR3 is CASSPARGENTEAFF. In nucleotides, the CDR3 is TGTGCCAGCTCACCCGCAAGGGGGGAGAACACTGAAGCTTTCTTT. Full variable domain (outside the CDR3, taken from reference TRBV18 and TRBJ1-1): NAGVMQNPRHLVRRRGQEARLRCSPMKGHSHVYWYRQLPEEGLKFMVYLQKENIIDESGMPKERFSAEFPKEGPSILRIQQVVRGDSAAYFCASSPARGENTEAFFGQGTRLTVV.

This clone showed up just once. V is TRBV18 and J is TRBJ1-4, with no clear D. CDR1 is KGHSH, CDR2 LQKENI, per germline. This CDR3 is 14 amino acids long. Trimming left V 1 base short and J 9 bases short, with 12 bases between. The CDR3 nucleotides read TGTGCCAGCTCACCACTCTCCGATTTGAAAAAACTGTTTTTT. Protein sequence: CASSPLSDLKKLFF.

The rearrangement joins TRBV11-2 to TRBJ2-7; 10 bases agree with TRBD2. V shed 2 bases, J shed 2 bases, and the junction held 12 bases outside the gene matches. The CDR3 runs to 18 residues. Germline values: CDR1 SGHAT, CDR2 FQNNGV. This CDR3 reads CASSLILSGRGLTYEQYF. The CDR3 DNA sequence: TGTGCCAGCAGCTTAATTCTCAGCGGGAGGGGACTTACCTACGAGCAGTACTTC.

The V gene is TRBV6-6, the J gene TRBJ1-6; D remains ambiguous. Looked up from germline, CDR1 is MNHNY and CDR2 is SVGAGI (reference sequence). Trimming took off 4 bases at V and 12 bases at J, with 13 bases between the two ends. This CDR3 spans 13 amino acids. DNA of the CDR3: TGTGCCAGCAGTTTATCCCCTTTCGGACCCCTCCACTTT. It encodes CASSLSPFGPLHF.

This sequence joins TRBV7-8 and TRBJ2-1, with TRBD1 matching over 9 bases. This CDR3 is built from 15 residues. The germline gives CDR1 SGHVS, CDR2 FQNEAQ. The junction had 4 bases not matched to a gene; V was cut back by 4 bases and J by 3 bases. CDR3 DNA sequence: TGTGCCAGCAGCTGGGGACAGGGCTACTACAATGAGCAGTTCTTC. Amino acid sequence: CASSWGQGYYNEQFF.

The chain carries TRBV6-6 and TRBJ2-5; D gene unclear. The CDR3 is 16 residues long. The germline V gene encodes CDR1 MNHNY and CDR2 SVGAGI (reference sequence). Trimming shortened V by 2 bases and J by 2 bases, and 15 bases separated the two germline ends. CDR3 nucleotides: TGTGCCAGCAGTTACCGTGCAGGCGAAGATCAAGAGACCCAGTACTTC. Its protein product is CASSYRAGEDQETQYF.

The CDR3 region is CASSLAPGVKDGYTF. The CDR3 bases are TGCGCCAGCAGCTTGGCCCCGGGAGTTAAGGATGGCTACACCTTC. The genes are TRBV5-1 and TRBJ1-2; D not certain. The CDR3 spans 15 residues. Trimming removed 0 bases at V and 6 bases at J, with 15 bases between. CDR1 SGHRS and CDR2 YFSETQ come from the germline V gene.

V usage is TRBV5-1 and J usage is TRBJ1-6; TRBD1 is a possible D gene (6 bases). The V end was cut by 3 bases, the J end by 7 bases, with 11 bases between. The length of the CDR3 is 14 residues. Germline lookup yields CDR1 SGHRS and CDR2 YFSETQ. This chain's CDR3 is CASSSGQTNSPLHF. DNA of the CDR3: TGCGCCAGCAGCTCCGGACAGACAAATTCACCCCTCCACTTT.

The CDR3, as DNA: TGTGCCAGCAGCACGAGGGGGGGATACGAGCAGTACTTC. As protein: CASSTRGGYEQYF. This chain uses TRBV7-2 with TRBJ2-7; possibly TRBD2 for D (7 bases). Germline CDR1 SGHTA, CDR2 FQGNSA. This CDR3 is 13 amino acids long. V lost 5 bases, J lost 4 bases, and 12 bases lay in between.

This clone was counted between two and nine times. CDR3 residues: CASSMGLERTGELFF. CDR3 nucleotide sequence: TGTGCCAGTAGTATGGGACTAGAGCGCACCGGGGAGCTGTTTTTT. The chain combines TRBV19 with TRBJ2-2; 8 nucleotides align to TRBD2. V shed 3 bases and J 4 bases; nucleotides not matched to a gene: 4. There are 15 residues in the CDR3. The germline V gene has CDR1 LNHDA and CDR2 SQIVND (reference sequence).

Here the CDR3 reads CASSSDRGPTEKLFF. The CDR3 nucleotides read TGTGCCAGCAGTTCTGACAGGGGCCCCACTGAAAAACTGTTTTTT. The chain employs TRBV6-1 and TRBJ1-4, with 8 bases identical to TRBD1. CDR3 length: 15 residues. The germline V gene has CDR1 MNHNS and CDR2 SASEGT. Trimming at V came to 5 bases and at J to 7 bases, leaving 9 bases not matched to a gene.

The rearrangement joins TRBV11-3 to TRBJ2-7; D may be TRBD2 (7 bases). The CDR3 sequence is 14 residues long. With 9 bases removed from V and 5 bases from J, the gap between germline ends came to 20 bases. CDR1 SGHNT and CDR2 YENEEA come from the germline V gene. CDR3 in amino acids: CASGRGGTYDEQYF. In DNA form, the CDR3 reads TGTGCCAGTGGGAGGGGGGGAACCTACGACGAGCAGTACTTC.

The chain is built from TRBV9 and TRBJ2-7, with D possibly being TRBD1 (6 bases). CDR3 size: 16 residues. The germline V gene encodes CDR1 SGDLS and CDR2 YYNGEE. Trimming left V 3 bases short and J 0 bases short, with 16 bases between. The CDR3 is CASSAQHRAFSYEQYF. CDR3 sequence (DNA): TGTGCCAGCAGCGCCCAACACAGGGCTTTCTCCTACGAGCAGTACTTC.

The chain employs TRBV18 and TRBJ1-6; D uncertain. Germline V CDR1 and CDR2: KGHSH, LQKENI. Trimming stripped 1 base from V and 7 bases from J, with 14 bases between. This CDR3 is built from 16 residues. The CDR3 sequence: CASSPLSPEANSPLHF. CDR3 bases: TGTGCCAGCTCACCACTGAGCCCCGAAGCAAATTCACCCCTCCACTTT.

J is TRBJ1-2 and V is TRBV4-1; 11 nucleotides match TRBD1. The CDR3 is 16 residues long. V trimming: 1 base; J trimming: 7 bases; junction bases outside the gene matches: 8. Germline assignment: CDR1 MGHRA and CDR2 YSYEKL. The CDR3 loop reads CASSQATGTGGVGYTF. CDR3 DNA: TGCGCCAGCAGCCAAGCCACCGGGACAGGGGGTGTTGGCTACACCTTC.

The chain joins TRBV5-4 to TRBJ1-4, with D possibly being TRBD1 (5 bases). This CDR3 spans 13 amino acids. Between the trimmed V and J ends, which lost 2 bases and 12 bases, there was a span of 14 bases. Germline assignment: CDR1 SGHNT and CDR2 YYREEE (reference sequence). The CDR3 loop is CASSLSQQGELFF. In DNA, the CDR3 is TGTGCCAGCAGCTTAAGCCAGCAAGGGGAACTGTTTTTT.